These 12 T cell receptor beta chains were all obtained from the same sample, sequenced in a study of patients and donors after allogeneic stem cell transplantation. TCRdb processed the RT-PCR reads anew with MiXCR; each CDR3 protein has one entry. Of approximately 200,000 distinct CDR3 sequences detected, over 12% appear once; the ten largest clones hold roughly 10%. The sample consisted of blood, either unsorted or a sorted T cell fraction (not recorded which). These TCRs come from a human donor who was either an allogeneic HSCT recipient or a stem cell or donor lymphocyte infusion donor (not recorded which). It is not recorded whose cells these are; they may come from a transplant donor.

This rearrangement joins TRBV20-1 to TRBJ1-5; D ambiguous. This CDR3 comprises 12 residues. Germline lookup yields CDR1 DFQATT and CDR2 SNEGSKA (reference sequence). V was cut by 3 bases and J by 5 bases, with 8 bases left in between. This CDR3 is CSASHSDQPQHF. As DNA, the CDR3 is TGCAGTGCTAGCCACAGCGATCAGCCCCAGCATTTT.

This clonotype was observed a few times. This rearrangement joins TRBV11-2 to TRBJ1-5; D not certain. Germline CDR1 and CDR2: SGHAT and FQNNGV. This CDR3 is 14 amino acids long. Trimming took 0 bases from V and 1 from J, leaving 4 bases between them. The DNA for the CDR3 is TGTGCCAGCAGCTTAGAACAGAGCAATCAGCCCCAGCATTTT. Translating it yields CASSLEQSNQPQHF. Supplemented by reference TRBV11-2 and TRBJ1-5, the full variable domain reads EAGVAQSPRYKIIEKRQSVAFWCNPISGHATLYWYQQILGQGPKLLIQFQNNGVVDDSQLPKDRFSAERLKGVDSTLKIQPAKLEDSAVYLCASSLEQSNQPQHFGDGTRLSIL.

The chain links TRBV30 to TRBJ2-4; D may be TRBD1 (6 bases). CDR1 and CDR2 from the germline V gene are GTSNPN and SVGIG (reference sequence). The CDR3 spans 17 residues. Trimming pared 0 bases from V and 6 bases from J, leaving 21 bases between. The CDR3 loop reads CAWSVFGVTSRGNIQYF. Here the CDR3 DNA reads TGTGCCTGGAGTGTATTCGGGGTTACGTCCAGGGGAAACATTCAGTACTTC. The whole variable domain, remainder taken from reference TRBV30 and TRBJ2-4, is SQTIHQWPATLVQPVGSPLSLECTVEGTSNPNLYWYRQAAGRGLQLLFYSVGIGQISSEVPQNLSASRPQDRQFILSSKKLLLSDSGFYLCAWSVFGVTSRGNIQYFGAGTRLSVL.

This clonotype has more than one count but fewer than ten. J is TRBJ2-1 and V is TRBV19; 9 bases fit TRBD1. The V and J ends lost 4 bases and 10 bases, in that order; junction bases with no gene match: 14. The CDR3 runs to 16 residues. Germline V gene data show CDR1 as LNHDA and CDR2 as SQIVND (reference sequence). CDR3 DNA sequence: TGTGCCAGTAGTACGCCGGGGACAGGGATAGTCCCGGAGCAGTTCTTC. Amino acid sequence: CASSTPGTGIVPEQFF.

V gene TRBV20-1 combines with J gene TRBJ1-5; D call uncertain. Trimming shortened V by 6 bases and J by 3 bases, and 15 bases separated the two germline ends. This CDR3 region has 14 residues. Germline assignment: CDR1 DFQATT and CDR2 SNEGSKA (reference sequence). The CDR3, as DNA: TGCAGTGCCCCCCGGACGGAGGACAATCAGCCCCAGCATTTT. It is translated as CSAPRTEDNQPQHF.

The V call is TRBV19, the J call TRBJ1-2, with D perhaps matching TRBD1 (6 bases). The CDR3 length is 12 residues. Germline assignment: CDR1 LNHDA and CDR2 SQIVND (reference sequence). Trimming took 8 bases from V and 6 from J, leaving 13 bases between them. CDR3 sequence (DNA): TGTGCCAGTCAGACAGGCCGGAATGGCTACACCTTC. Its protein is CASQTGRNGYTF.

This clonotype occurred a few times. The rearrangement links TRBV18 to TRBJ1-3; 7 bases line up with TRBD1. V lost 5 bases and J lost 0; bases outside the gene matches: 7. The CDR3 runs 16 residues. Germline V gives CDR1 KGHSH, CDR2 LQKENI. CDR3 DNA sequence: TGTGCCAGCTCATTAATGGGACAGAGCTCTGGAAACACCATATATTTT. Encoded protein: CASSLMGQSSGNTIYF. Together with reference TRBV18 and TRBJ1-3, the CDR3 gives the full variable domain: NAGVMQNPRHLVRRRGQEARLRCSPMKGHSHVYWYRQLPEEGLKFMVYLQKENIIDESGMPKERFSAEFPKEGPSILRIQQVVRGDSAAYFCASSLMGQSSGNTIYFGEGSWLTVV.

The chain links TRBV7-2 to TRBJ1-4, with TRBD1 matching 7 bases. The junction had 12 bases not matched to a gene; V was cut back by 6 bases and J by 11 bases. The CDR3 consists of 14 residues. Germline V gives CDR1 SGHTA, CDR2 FQGNSA. CDR3 residues: CASSPGTAPWKLFF. The CDR3 DNA sequence: TGTGCCAGCAGTCCCGGGACAGCCCCATGGAAACTGTTTTTT.

The J gene is TRBJ1-1, the V gene TRBV2, with D perhaps matching TRBD1 (6 bases). The V gene lost 0 bases and the J gene lost 4 bases, with 12 bases spanning the gap. The CDR3 sequence is 15 residues long. Germline values: CDR1 SNHLY, CDR2 FYNNEI. The CDR3 bases are TGTGCCAGCAGTGAAGCGTTGAACAGGGTCACTGAAGCTTTCTTT. Its protein product is CASSEALNRVTEAFF.

This clonotype occurred many times. The chain recombines TRBV7-8 with TRBJ1-1; D perhaps matches TRBD1 (5 bases). From germline, CDR1 is SGHVS and CDR2 FQNEAQ. Trimming pared 5 bases from V and 10 bases from J, leaving 17 bases between. The CDR3 covers 13 residues. CDR3 sequence (DNA): TGTGCCAGCAGCGCCTCCAGGGAACGGGCAGCTTTCTTT. Translating it yields CASSASRERAAFF.

The V gene is TRBV6-2 or TRBV6-3, the J gene TRBJ1-2, with D perhaps matching TRBD1 (5 bases). V was pared by 7 bases and J by 2 bases, with 14 bases between. There are 14 residues in the CDR3. Germline values: CDR1 MNHEY, CDR2 SVGEGT. DNA of the CDR3: TGTGCCAGCATCAATCTCGGGACGAACTATGGCTACACCTTC. Protein product: CASINLGTNYGYTF.

A few counts support this clonotype. A read error may produce the germline difference seen at one junction end. The genes are TRBV9 and TRBJ2-1, with 10 nucleotides matching TRBD2. Germline V gives CDR1 SGDLS, CDR2 YYNGEE. This CDR3 contains 15 residues. The CDR3 protein is CASSLSSGRYTEQFF. The CDR3 bases are TGTGCCAGCAGCCTCTCTAGCGGGAGATACACTGAGCAGTTCTTC.